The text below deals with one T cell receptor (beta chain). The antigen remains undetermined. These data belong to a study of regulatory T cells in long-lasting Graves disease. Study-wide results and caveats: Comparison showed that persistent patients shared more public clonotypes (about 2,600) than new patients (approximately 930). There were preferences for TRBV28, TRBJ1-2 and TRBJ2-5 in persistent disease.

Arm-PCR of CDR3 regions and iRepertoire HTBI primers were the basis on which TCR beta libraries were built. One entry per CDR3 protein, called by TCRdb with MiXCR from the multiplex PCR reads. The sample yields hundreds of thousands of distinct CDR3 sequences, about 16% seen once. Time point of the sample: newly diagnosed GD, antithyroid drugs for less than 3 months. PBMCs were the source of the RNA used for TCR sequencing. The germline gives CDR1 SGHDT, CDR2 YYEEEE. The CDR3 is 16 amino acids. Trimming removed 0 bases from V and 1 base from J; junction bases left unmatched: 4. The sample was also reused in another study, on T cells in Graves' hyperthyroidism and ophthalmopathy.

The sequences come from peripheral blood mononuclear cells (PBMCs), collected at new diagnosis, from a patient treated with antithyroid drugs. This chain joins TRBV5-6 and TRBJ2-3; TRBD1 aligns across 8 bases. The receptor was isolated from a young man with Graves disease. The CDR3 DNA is TGTGCCAGCAGCTTGGCAGGGGGCACCCGCACAGATACGCAGTATTTT. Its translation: CASSLAGGTRTDTQYF.